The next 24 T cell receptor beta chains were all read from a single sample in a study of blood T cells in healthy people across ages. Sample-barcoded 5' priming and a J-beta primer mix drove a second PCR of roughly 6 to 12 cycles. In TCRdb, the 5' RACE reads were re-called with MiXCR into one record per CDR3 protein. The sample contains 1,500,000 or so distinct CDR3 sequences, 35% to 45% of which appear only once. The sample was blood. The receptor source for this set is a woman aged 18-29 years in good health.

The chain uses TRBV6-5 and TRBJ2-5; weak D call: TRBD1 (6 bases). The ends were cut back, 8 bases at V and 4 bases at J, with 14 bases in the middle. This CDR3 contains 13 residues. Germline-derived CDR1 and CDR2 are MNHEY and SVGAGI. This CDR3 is CASAWQGSETQYF. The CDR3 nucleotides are TGTGCCAGCGCGTGGCAGGGGTCAGAGACCCAGTACTTC.

CDR3 protein: CARRDDSYNEQFF. In DNA form, the CDR3 reads TGTGCCAGACGAGATGACTCCTACAATGAGCAGTTCTTC. This chain links TRBV6-7 with TRBJ2-1, with D unresolved. TRBV6-7 is labeled an ORF, and its function is uncertain. Trimming removed 9 bases from V and 0 bases from J, with 9 bases in between. The CDR3 loop spans 13 amino acids.

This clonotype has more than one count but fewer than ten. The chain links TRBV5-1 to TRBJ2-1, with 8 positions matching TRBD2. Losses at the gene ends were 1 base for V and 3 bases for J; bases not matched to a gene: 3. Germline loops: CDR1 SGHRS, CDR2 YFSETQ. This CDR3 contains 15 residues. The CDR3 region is CASSLKAGVYNEQFF. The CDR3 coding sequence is TGCGCCAGCAGCTTGAAAGCGGGAGTCTACAATGAGCAGTTCTTC. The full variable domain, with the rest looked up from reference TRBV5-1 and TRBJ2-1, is KAGVTQTPRYLIKTRGQQVTLSCSPISGHRSVSWYQQTPGQGLQFLFEYFSETQRNKGNFPGRFSGRQFSNSRSEMNVSTLELGDSALYLCASSLKAGVYNEQFFGPGTRLTVL.

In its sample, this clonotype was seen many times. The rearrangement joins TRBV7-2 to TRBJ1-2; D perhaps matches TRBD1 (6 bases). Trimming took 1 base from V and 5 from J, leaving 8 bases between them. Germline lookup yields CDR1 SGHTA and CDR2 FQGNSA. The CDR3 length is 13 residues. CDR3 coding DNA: TGTGCCAGCAGCTTAGAAACAGGGTATGGCTACACCTTC. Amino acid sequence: CASSLETGYGYTF. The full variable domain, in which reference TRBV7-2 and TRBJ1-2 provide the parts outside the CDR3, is GAGVSQSPSNKVTEKGKDVELRCDPISGHTALYWYRQSLGQGLEFLIYFQGNSAPDKSGLPSDRFSAERTGGSVSTLTIQRTQQEDSAVYLCASSLETGYGYTFGSGTRLTVV.

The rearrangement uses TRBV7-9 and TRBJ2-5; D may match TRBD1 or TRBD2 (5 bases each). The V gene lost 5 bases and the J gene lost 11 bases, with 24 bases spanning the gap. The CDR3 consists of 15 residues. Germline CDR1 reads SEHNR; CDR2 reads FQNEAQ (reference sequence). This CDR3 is CASSPIPRGWNEQYF. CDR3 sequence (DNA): TGTGCCAGCAGCCCCATACCGAGGGGTTGGAATGAGCAGTACTTC.

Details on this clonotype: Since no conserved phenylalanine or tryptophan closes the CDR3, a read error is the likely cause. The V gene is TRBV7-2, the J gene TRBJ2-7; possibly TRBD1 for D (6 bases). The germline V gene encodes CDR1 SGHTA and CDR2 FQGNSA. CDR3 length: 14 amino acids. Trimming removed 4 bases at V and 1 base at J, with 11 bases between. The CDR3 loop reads CASSSGTKSYEQYL. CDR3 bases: TGTGCCAGCAGCTCCGGGACAAAGTCCTACGAGCAGTACCTC.

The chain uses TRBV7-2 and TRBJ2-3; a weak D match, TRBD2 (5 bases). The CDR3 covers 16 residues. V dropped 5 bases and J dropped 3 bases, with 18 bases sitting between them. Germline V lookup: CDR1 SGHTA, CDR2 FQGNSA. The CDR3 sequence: CASSTRVGYGTDTQYF. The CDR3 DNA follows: TGTGCCAGCAGCACTAGGGTGGGGTATGGAACAGATACGCAGTATTTT.

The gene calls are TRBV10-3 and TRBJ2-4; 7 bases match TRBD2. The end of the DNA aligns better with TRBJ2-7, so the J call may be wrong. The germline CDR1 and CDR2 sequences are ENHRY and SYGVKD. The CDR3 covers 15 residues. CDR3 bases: TGTGCCATCAGTGAGTATCAGTGGGAGGGCTACGAGCAGTACTTC. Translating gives CAISEYQWEGYEQYF.

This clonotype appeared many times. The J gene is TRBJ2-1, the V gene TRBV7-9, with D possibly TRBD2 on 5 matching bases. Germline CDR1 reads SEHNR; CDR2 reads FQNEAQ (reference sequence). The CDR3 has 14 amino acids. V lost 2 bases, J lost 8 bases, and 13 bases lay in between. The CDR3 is CASSLLAPAYEQFF. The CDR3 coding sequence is TGTGCCAGCAGCTTATTAGCGCCGGCTTATGAGCAGTTCTTC.

The CDR3 is CASSLARGFTYNEQFF. The CDR3 DNA sequence: TGTGCCAGCAGCTTAGCGCGGGGCTTCACCTACAATGAGCAGTTCTTC. The chain links TRBV7-8 to TRBJ2-1; maybe TRBD2 (6 bases). The CDR3 runs to 16 residues. The germline V gene has CDR1 SGHVS and CDR2 FQNEAQ. Trimming took off 0 bases at V and 2 bases at J, with 11 bases between the two ends.

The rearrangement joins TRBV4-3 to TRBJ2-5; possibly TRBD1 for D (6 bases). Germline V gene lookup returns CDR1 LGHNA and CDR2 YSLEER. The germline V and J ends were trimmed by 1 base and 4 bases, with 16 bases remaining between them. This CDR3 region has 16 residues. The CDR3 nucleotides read TGCGCCAGCAGCCAAGGACCTTACAGGGACACAGAGACCCAGTACTTC. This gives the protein CASSQGPYRDTETQYF.

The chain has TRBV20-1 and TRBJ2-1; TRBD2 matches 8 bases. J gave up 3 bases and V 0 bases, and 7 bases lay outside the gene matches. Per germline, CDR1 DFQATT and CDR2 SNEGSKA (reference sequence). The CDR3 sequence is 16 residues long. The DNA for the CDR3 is TGCAGTGCTAGAGACGGGATAGCGGGACGCTACAATGAGCAGTTCTTC. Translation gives CSARDGIAGRYNEQFF.

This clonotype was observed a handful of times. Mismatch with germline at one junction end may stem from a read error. CDR3 protein: CDSSGRVSYEQYF. CDR3 DNA: TGTGACAGCAGCGGCCGAGTCTCCTACGAGCAGTACTTC. V is TRBV27 and J is TRBJ2-7, with a weak D call TRBD2 (5 bases). The CDR3 has 13 amino acids. Per germline, CDR1 MNHEY and CDR2 SMNVEV (reference sequence).

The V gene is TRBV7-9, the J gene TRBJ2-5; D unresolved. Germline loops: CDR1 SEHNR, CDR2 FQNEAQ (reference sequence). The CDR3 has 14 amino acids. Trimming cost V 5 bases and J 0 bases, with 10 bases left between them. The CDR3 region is CASSIGTYQETQYF. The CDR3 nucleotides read TGTGCCAGCAGCATCGGAACGTACCAAGAGACCCAGTACTTC.

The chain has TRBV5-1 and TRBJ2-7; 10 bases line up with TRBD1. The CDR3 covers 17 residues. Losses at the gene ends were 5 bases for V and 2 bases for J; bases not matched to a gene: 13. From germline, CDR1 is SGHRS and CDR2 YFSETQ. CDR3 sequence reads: CASRERDRGIRTYEQYF. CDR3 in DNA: TGCGCCAGCAGAGAGCGGGACAGGGGAATCCGAACCTACGAGCAGTACTTC.

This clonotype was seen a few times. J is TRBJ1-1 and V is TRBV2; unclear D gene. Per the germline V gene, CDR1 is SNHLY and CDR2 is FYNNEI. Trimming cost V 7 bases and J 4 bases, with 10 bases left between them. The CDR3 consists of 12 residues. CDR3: CASTIGPTEAFF. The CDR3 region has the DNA TGTGCCAGCACCATAGGCCCCACTGAAGCTTTCTTT.

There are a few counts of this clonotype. The CDR3 reads CASTPGDMGHNEQFF. In DNA form, the CDR3 reads TGTGCCAGTACCCCAGGGGATATGGGGCACAATGAGCAGTTCTTC. The chain joins TRBV19 to TRBJ2-1; maybe TRBD1 (6 bases). There are 15 residues in the CDR3. V was clipped by 7 bases and J by 5 bases, with 18 bases between them. Looked up from germline, CDR1 is LNHDA and CDR2 is SQIVND (reference sequence). The full variable domain, its missing parts supplied by reference TRBV19 and TRBJ2-1, is DGGITQSPKYLFRKEGQNVTLSCEQNLNHDAMYWYRQDPGQGLRLIYYSQIVNDFQKGDIAEGYSVSREKKESFPLTVTSAQKNPTAFYLCASTPGDMGHNEQFFGPGTRLTVL.

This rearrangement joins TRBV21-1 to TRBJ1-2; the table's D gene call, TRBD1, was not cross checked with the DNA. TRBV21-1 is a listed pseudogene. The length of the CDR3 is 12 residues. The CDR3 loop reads CASSRGAGGYTF. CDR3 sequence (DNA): TGTGCCAGCAGTAGGGGGGCGGGTGGCTACACCTTC.

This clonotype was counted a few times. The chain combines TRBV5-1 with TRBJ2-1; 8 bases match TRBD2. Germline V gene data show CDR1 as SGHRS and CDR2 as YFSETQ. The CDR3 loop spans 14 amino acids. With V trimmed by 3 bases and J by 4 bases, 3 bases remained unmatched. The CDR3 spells CASSYSGAYNEQFF. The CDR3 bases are TGCGCCAGCAGCTATAGCGGGGCTTACAATGAGCAGTTCTTC.

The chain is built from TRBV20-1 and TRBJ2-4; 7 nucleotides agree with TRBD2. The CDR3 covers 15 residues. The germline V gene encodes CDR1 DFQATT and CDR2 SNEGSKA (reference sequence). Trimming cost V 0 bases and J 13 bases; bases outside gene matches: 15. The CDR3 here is CSARERGWSYNEQYF. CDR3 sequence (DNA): TGCAGTGCTAGAGAGCGGGGGTGGTCCTACAATGAGCAGTACTTC.

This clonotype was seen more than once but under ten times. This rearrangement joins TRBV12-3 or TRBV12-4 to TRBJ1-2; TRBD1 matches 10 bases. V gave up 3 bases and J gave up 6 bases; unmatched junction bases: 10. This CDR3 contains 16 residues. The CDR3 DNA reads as TGTGCCAGCAGTTTTGTTAGGGGACAGGGGTCGGATGGCTACACCTTC. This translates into CASSFVRGQGSDGYTF.

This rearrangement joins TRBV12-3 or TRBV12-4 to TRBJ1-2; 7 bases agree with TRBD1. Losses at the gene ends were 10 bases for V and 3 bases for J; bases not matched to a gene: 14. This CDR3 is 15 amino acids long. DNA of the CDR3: TGTGCCAACAGAGCCGCAGGGGGTGGTGACTATGGCTACACCTTC. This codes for CANRAAGGGDYGYTF.

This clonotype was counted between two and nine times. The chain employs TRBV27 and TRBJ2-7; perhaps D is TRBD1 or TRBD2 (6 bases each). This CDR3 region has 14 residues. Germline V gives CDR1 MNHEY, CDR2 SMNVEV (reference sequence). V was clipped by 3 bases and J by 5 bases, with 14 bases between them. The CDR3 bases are TGTGCCAGCAGTTTGGGCAGGGGCGGGGACGAGCAGTACTTC. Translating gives CASSLGRGGDEQYF.

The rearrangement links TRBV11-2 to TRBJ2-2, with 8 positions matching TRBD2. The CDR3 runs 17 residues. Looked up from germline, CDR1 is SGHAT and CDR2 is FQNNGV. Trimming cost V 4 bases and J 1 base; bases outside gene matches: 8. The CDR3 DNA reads TGTGCCAGCAGCTCGATAACCGGGACTAGGAACACCGGGGAGCTGTTTTTT. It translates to CASSSITGTRNTGELFF.